This paragraph reports one T cell receptor (beta chain). CDR3 size: 14 residues. Germline V CDR1 and CDR2: GTSNPN, SVGIG (reference sequence). Trimming at V came to 3 bases and at J to 5 bases, leaving 8 bases not matched to a gene. Authors' processing steps: Estimation of nucleated cell counts relied on the amplification of reference gene primers. TCRdb's copy holds only in-frame clones and misses some; the assay was immunoSEQ multiplex PCR. From that table come the V and J calls and clone size; the DNA was used to work out D and trimming. The repertoire holds about 190,000 clones, with roughly four fifths as singletons. This sample is part of a study of blood T cell repertoires in COVID-19. Study information: The study drew acute and convalescent COVID-19 samples from the United States, Italy and Spain. Nucleic acid was either cDNA or gDNA, and it came from T cells, B-cell-depleted T cells, or PBMCs.

This receptor was obtained from a woman between 45 and 60 years old with acute or convalescent COVID-19. The sequenced sample consisted of peripheral blood. V gene TRBV30 combines with J gene TRBJ1-1; 8 nucleotides align to TRBD1. The CDR3 loop is CAWSRRQGKTEAFF. CDR3 sequence (DNA): TGTGCCTGGAGCCGGAGACAGGGGAAAACTGAAGCTTTCTTT. Together with reference TRBV30 and TRBJ1-1, the CDR3 gives the full variable domain: SQTIHQWPATLVQPVGSPLSLECTVEGTSNPNLYWYRQAAGRGLQLLFYSVGIGQISSEVPQNLSASRPQDRQFILSSKKLLLSDSGFYLCAWSRRQGKTEAFFGQGTRLTVV.